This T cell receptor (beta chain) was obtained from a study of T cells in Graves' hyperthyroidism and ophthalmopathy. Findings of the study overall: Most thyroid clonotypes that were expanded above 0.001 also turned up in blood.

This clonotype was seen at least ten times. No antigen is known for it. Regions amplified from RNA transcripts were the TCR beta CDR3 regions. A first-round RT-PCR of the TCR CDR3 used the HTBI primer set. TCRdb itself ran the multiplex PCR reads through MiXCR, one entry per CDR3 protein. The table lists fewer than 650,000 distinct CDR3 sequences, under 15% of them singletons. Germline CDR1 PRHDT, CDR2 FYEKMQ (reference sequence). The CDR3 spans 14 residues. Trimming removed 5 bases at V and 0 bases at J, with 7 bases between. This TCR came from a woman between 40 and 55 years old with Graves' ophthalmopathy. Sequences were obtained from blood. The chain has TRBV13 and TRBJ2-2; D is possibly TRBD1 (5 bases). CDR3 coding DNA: TGTGCCAGCAGCCCGGACACGAACACCGGGGAGCTGTTTTTT. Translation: CASSPDTNTGELFF.